These 11 T cell receptor beta chains share one sample of origin, sequenced in a study of cytomegalovirus exposure and HLA in healthy donors (dated by TCRdb to 2017 to 2019). Library construction relied on the immunoSEQ multiplex PCR assay. For the multiplex PCR, a mixture combining 60 forward primers for TCR Vbeta segments and 13 reverse primers for TCR Jbeta segments was used. Not all clones reach the TCRdb copy of this immuneACCESS table, which keeps in-frame sequences only. Checked studies attribute under half of the gap to unresolved V genes and leave the rest unexplained. A total of around 110,000 clones appear in this sample, 55% to 65% of them only once. The top ten hold 7.5% to 9.5% of the sample. Material for sequencing was PBMCs. The receptors were gathered from a woman in her thirties or forties in good health and CMV-seropositive.

The J gene is TRBJ2-1, the V gene TRBV19; possible D gene TRBD1, 5 bases. The CDR3 totals 11 residues. Germline CDR1 reads LNHDA; CDR2 reads SQIVND (reference sequence). V was cut by 8 bases and J by 4 bases, with 6 bases left in between. The CDR3 loop is CASGHYNEQFF. DNA of the CDR3: TGTGCCAGTGGACATTACAATGAGCAGTTCTTC.

With regard to this clone: Germline and junction disagree at one end, which may indicate a read error. This chain connects TRBV7-9 to TRBJ2-7; D is ambiguous. Germline V gene data show CDR1 as SEHNR and CDR2 as FQNEAQ (reference sequence). CDR3 size: 12 residues. This CDR3 reads CSSSFSLVEQYF. The CDR3 nucleotides are TGTTCCAGCAGCTTTAGCCTAGTCGAGCAGTACTTC.

This clone was seen only a few times. This chain's CDR3 is CASSPPGTGGGEQYF. The CDR3 coding sequence is TGTGCCAGCAGTCCACCCGGGACAGGGGGTGGCGAGCAGTACTTC. V usage is TRBV6-1 and J usage is TRBJ2-7; 11 bases are shared with TRBD1. The ends lost 5 bases at V and 6 bases at J; junction bases unmatched: 9. Germline V gives CDR1 MNHNS, CDR2 SASEGT. The CDR3 is made up of 15 amino acids.

This chain links TRBV6-5 with TRBJ1-1; maybe TRBD1 (5 bases). Trimming removed 0 bases at V and 6 bases at J, with 11 bases between. Looked up from germline, CDR1 is MNHEY and CDR2 is SVGAGI. This CDR3 is 14 amino acids long. The CDR3 sequence is CASSYSIGGAEAFF. CDR3 in DNA: TGTGCCAGCAGTTACTCGATTGGGGGGGCTGAAGCTTTCTTT.

Written as DNA, the CDR3 is TGTGCCAGCAGCTTGTTCAGGGGAATTGACACAGATACGCAGTATTTT. It encodes CASSLFRGIDTDTQYF. The chain uses TRBV5-5 and TRBJ2-3; D perhaps matches TRBD1 (6 bases). Germline CDR1 reads SGHKS; CDR2 reads YYEKEE (reference sequence). The V gene lost 1 base and the J gene lost 2 bases, with 14 bases spanning the gap. The CDR3 length is 16 residues.

This sequence joins TRBV27 and TRBJ2-1; D unresolved. CDR1 and CDR2 (germline): MNHEY, SMNVEV (reference sequence). The ends were cut back, 4 bases at V and 4 bases at J, with 11 bases in the middle. CDR3 length: 14 residues. The CDR3 reads CASSSSVEYNEQFF. The CDR3 DNA sequence: TGTGCCAGCAGTTCCTCCGTGGAGTACAATGAGCAGTTCTTC.

V is TRBV7-2 and J is TRBJ2-5, with D perhaps matching TRBD2 (6 bases). The CDR3 consists of 15 residues. In germline, CDR1 is SGHTA, CDR2 FQGNSA. Trimming cost V 4 bases and J 2 bases, with 14 bases left between them. The CDR3 bases are TGTGCCAGCAGCTCCACCCCGGGACTGCAAGAGACCCAGTACTTC. Its protein product is CASSSTPGLQETQYF.

The gene calls are TRBV7-3 and TRBJ1-1, with TRBD1 identical over 8 bases. Germline lookup yields CDR1 SGHTA and CDR2 FQGTGA. V shed 1 base, J shed 1 base, and the junction held 8 bases outside the gene matches. The CDR3 runs 17 residues. The CDR3 nucleotides read TGTGCCAGCAGCTTAAGCCCGAACAGGGGGGCGAACACTGAAGCTTTCTTT. Protein: CASSLSPNRGANTEAFF. Full variable domain (missing parts from reference TRBV7-3 and TRBJ1-1): GAGVSQTPSNKVTEKGKYVELRCDPISGHTALYWYRQSLGQGPEFLIYFQGTGAADDSGLPNDRFFAVRPEGSVSTLKIQRTERGDSAVYLCASSLSPNRGANTEAFFGQGTRLTVV.

The V and J genes are TRBV19 and TRBJ1-1, with D possibly being TRBD1 (5 bases). Germline V gives CDR1 LNHDA, CDR2 SQIVND (reference sequence). V dropped 8 bases and J dropped 1 base, with 11 bases sitting between them. This CDR3 spans 13 amino acids. The CDR3 bases are TGTGCCAGTGGTCGACAGCAGAACACTGAAGCTTTCTTT. It specifies CASGRQQNTEAFF. Full variable domain (rest looked up from reference TRBV19 and TRBJ1-1): DGGITQSPKYLFRKEGQNVTLSCEQNLNHDAMYWYRQDPGQGLRLIYYSQIVNDFQKGDIAEGYSVSREKKESFPLTVTSAQKNPTAFYLCASGRQQNTEAFFGQGTRLTVV.

This chain connects TRBV7-2 to TRBJ1-3; 8 nucleotides line up with TRBD1. This CDR3 region has 15 residues. Looked up from germline, CDR1 is SGHTA and CDR2 is FQGNSA. V lost 4 bases, J lost 2 bases, and 4 bases stayed unmatched. DNA of the CDR3: TGTGCCAGCAGCTCCCCGGACAGGGCTGGAAACACCATATATTTT. Its protein product is CASSSPDRAGNTIYF.

The chain employs TRBV4-1 and TRBJ2-7; D call uncertain. Germline V lookup: CDR1 MGHRA, CDR2 YSYEKL. This CDR3 has 14 residues. The V end lost 8 bases, the J end lost 0 bases, and 14 bases lay between the germline ends. CDR3 sequence reads: CASSDNFGSYEQYF. The CDR3 DNA reads as TGCGCCAGCTCCGATAACTTTGGCTCCTACGAGCAGTACTTC.